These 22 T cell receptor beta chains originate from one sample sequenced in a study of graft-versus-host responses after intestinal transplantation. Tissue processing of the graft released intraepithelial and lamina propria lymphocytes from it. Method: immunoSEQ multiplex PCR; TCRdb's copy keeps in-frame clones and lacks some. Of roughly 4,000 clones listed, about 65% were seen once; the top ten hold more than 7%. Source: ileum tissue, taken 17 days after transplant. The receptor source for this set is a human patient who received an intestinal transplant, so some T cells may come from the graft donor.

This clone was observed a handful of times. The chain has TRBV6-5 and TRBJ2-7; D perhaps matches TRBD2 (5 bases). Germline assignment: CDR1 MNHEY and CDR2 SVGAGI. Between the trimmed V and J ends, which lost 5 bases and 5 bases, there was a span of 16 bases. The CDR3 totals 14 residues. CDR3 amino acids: CASSAMTTNDEQYV. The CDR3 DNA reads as TGTGCCAGCAGTGCGATGACTACTAACGACGAGCAGTACGTC.

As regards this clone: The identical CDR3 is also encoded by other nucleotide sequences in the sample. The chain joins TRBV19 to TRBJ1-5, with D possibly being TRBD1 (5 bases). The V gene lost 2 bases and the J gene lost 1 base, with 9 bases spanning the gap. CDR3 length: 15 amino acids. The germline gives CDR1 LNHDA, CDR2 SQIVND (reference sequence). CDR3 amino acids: CASSITGESNQPQHF. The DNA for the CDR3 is TGTGCCAGTAGTATAACAGGTGAGAGCAATCAGCCCCAGCATTTT.

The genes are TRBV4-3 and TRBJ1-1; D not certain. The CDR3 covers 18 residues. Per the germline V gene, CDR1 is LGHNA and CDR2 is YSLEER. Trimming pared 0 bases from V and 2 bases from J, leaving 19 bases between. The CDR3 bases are TGCGCCAGCAGCCAAGAGCTATTGGCAGGTGTGGGCAACACTGAAGCTTTCTTT. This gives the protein CASSQELLAGVGNTEAFF.

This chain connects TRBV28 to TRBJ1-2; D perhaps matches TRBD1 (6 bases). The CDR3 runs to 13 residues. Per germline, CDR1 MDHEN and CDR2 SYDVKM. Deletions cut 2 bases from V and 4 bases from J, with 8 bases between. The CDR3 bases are TGTGCCAGCAGTTTAAGGACAGCCTATGGCTACACCTTC. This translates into CASSLRTAYGYTF.

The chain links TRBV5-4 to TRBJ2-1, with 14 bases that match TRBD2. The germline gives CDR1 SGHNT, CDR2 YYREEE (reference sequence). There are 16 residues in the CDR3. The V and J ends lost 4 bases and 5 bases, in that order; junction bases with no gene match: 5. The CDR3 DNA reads TGTGCCAGCAGCCGACTAGCGGGGGGGCGACACAATGAGCAGTTCTTC. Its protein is CASSRLAGGRHNEQFF.

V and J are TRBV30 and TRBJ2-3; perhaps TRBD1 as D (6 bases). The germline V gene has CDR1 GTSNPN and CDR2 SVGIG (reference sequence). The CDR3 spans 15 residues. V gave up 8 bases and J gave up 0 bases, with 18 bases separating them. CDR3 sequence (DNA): TGTGCCGGAAGAGTAATACAGGGTAGCACAGATACGCAGTATTTT. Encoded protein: CAGRVIQGSTDTQYF.

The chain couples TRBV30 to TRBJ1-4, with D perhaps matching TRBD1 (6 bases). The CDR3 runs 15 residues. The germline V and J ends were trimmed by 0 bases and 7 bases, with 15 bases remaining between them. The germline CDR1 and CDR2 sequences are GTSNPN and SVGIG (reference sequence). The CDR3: CAWSVQGVSREKLFF. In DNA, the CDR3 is TGTGCCTGGAGTGTACAGGGAGTATCTCGTGAAAAACTGTTTTTT. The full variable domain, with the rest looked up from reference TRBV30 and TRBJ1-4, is SQTIHQWPATLVQPVGSPLSLECTVEGTSNPNLYWYRQAAGRGLQLLFYSVGIGQISSEVPQNLSASRPQDRQFILSSKKLLLSDSGFYLCAWSVQGVSREKLFFGSGTQLSVL.

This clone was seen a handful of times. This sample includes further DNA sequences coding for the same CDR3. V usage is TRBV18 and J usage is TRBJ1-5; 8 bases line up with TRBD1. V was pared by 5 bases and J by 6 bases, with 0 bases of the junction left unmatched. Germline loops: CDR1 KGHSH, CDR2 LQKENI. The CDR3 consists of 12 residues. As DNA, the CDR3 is TGTGCCAGCTCAGACAGGGGTCAGCCCCAGCATTTT. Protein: CASSDRGQPQHF.

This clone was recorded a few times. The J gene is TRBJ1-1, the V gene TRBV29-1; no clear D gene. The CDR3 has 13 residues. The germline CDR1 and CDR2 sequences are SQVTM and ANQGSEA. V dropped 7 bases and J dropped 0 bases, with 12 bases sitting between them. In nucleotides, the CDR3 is TGCAGCGCCACCGGGTCGGTGAACACTGAAGCTTTCTTT. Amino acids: CSATGSVNTEAFF.

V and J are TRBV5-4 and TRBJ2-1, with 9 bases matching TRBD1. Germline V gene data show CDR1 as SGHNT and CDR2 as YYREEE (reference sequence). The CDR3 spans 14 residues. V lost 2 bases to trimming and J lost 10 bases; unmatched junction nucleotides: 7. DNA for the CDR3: TGTGCCAGCAGCTTAAAGGGACAGGGTCGCGAGCAGTTCTTC. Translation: CASSLKGQGREQFF.

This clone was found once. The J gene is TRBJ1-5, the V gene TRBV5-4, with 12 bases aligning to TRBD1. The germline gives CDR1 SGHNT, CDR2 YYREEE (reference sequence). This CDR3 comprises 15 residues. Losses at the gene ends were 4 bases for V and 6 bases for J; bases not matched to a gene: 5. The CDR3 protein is CASSRDRGQGQPQHF. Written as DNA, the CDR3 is TGTGCCAGCAGCCGGGACAGGGGGCAAGGTCAGCCCCAGCATTTT. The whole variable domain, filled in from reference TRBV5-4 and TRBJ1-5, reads ETGVTQSPTHLIKTRGQQVTLRCSSQSGHNTVSWYQQALGQGPQFIFQYYREEENGRGNFPPRFSGLQFPNYSSELNVNALELDDSALYLCASSRDRGQGQPQHFGDGTRLSIL.

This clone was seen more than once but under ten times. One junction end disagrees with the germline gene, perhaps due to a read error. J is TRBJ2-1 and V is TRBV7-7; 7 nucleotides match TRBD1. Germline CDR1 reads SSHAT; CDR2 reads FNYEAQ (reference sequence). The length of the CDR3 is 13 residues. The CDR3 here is CASSLDRDHEQFF. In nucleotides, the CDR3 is TGTGCTAGCAGCTTAGACAGGGACCATGAGCAGTTCTTC.

CDR3 sequence reads: CATGEPQHF. The CDR3 DNA sequence: TGTGCCACCGGTGAGCCCCAGCATTTT. The V call is TRBV28, the J call TRBJ1-5, with D uncertain. Germline V lookup: CDR1 MDHEN, CDR2 SYDVKM. V was shortened by 10 bases and J by 8 bases, with 6 bases between the two germline ends. The CDR3 sequence is 9 residues long.

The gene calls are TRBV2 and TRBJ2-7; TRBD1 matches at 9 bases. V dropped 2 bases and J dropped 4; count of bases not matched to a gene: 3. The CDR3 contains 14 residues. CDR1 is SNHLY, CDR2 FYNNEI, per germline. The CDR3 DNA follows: TGTGCCAGCAGTGAAAGCGACAGGGGGTACGAGCAGTACTTC. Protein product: CASSESDRGYEQYF.

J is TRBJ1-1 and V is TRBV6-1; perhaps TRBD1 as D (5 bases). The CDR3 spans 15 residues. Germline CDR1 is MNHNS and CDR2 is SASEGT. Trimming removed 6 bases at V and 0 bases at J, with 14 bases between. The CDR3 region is CASRPGTDLNTEAFF. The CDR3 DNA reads TGTGCCAGCAGGCCAGGGACTGATTTGAACACTGAAGCTTTCTTT.

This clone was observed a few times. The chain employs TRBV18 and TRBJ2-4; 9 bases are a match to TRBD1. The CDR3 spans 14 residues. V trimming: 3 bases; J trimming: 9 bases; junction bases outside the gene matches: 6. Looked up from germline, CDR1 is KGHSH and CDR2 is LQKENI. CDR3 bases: TGTGCCAGCTCACCCTGGGACAGGGAGGGCATTCAGTACTTC. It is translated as CASSPWDREGIQYF.

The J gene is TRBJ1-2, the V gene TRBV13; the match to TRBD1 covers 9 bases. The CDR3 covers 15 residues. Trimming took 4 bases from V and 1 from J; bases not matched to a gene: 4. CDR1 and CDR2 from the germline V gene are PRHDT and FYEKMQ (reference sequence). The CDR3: CASSSNRGHNYGYTF. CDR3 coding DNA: TGTGCCAGCAGCTCCAACAGGGGGCATAACTATGGCTACACCTTC.

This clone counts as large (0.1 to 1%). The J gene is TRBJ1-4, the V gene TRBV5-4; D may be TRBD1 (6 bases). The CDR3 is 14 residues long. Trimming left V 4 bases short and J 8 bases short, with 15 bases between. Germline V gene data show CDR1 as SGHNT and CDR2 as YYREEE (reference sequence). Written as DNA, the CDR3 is TGTGCCAGCAGCGACCGGATTGGGACAGAAAAACTGTTTTTT. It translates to CASSDRIGTEKLFF.

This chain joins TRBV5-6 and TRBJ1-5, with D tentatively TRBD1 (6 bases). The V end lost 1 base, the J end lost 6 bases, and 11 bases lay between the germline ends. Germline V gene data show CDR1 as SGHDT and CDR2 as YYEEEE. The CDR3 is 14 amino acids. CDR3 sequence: CASSLIGGGQPQHF. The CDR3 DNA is TGTGCCAGCAGCTTGATAGGGGGGGGTCAGCCCCAGCATTTT.

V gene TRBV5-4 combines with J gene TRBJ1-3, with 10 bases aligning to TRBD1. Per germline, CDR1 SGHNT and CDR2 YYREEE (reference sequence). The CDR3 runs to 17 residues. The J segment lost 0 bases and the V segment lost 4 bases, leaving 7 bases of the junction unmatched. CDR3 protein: CASSGGQGKSSGNTIYF. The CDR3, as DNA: TGTGCCAGCAGCGGGGGACAGGGGAAGAGCTCTGGAAACACCATATATTTT. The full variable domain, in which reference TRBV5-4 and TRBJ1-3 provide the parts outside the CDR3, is ETGVTQSPTHLIKTRGQQVTLRCSSQSGHNTVSWYQQALGQGPQFIFQYYREEENGRGNFPPRFSGLQFPNYSSELNVNALELDDSALYLCASSGGQGKSSGNTIYFGEGSWLTVV.

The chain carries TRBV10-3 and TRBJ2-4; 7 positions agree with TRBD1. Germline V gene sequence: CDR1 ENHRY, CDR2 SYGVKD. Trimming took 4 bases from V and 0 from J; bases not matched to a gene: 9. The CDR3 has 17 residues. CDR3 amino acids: CAISASWTGLAKNIQYF. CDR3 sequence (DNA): TGTGCCATCAGTGCTTCTTGGACAGGTCTAGCCAAAAACATTCAGTACTTC.

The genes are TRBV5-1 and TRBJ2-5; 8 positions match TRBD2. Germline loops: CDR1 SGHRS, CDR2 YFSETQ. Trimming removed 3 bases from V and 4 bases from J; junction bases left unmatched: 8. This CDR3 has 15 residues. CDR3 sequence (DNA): TGCGCCAGCAGCTCTAGGGGACTAGGGGGAGAGACCCAGTACTTC. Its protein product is CASSSRGLGGETQYF.